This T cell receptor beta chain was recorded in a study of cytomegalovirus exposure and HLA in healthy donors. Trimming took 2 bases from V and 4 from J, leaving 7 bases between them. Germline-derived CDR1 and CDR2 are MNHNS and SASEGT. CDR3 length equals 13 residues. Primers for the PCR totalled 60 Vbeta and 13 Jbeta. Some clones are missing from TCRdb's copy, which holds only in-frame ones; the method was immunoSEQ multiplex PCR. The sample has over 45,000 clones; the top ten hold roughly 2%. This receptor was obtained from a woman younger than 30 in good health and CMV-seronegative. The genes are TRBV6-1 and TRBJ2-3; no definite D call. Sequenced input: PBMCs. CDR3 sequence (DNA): TGTGCCAGCAGTGAACTTTCAGCAGATACGCAGTATTTT. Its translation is CASSELSADTQYF.